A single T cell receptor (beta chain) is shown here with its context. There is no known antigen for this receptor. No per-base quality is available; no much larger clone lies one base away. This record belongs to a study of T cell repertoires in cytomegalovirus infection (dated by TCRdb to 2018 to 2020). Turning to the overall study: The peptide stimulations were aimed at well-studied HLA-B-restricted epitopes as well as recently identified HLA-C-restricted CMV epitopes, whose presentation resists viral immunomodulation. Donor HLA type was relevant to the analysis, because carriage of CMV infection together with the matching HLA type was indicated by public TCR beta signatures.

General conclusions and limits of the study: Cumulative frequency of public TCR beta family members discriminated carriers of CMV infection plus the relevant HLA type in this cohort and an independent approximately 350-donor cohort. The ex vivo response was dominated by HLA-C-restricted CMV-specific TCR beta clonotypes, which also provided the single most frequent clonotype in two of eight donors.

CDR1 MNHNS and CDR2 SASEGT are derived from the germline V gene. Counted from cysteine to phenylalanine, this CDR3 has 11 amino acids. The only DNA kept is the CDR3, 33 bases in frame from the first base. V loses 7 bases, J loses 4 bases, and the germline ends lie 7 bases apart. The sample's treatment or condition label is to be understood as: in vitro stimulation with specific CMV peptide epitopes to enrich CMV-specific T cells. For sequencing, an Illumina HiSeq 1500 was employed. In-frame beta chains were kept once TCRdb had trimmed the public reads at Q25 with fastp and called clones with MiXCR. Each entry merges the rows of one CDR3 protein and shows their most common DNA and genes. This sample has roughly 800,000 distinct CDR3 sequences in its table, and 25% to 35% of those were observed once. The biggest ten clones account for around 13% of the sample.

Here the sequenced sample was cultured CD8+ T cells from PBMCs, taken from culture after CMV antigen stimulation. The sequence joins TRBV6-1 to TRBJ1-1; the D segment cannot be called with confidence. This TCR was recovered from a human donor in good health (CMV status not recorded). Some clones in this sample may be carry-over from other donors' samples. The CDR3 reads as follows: CASIMGTEAFF. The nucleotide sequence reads TGTGCCAGCATAATGGGCACTGAAGCTTTCTTT.